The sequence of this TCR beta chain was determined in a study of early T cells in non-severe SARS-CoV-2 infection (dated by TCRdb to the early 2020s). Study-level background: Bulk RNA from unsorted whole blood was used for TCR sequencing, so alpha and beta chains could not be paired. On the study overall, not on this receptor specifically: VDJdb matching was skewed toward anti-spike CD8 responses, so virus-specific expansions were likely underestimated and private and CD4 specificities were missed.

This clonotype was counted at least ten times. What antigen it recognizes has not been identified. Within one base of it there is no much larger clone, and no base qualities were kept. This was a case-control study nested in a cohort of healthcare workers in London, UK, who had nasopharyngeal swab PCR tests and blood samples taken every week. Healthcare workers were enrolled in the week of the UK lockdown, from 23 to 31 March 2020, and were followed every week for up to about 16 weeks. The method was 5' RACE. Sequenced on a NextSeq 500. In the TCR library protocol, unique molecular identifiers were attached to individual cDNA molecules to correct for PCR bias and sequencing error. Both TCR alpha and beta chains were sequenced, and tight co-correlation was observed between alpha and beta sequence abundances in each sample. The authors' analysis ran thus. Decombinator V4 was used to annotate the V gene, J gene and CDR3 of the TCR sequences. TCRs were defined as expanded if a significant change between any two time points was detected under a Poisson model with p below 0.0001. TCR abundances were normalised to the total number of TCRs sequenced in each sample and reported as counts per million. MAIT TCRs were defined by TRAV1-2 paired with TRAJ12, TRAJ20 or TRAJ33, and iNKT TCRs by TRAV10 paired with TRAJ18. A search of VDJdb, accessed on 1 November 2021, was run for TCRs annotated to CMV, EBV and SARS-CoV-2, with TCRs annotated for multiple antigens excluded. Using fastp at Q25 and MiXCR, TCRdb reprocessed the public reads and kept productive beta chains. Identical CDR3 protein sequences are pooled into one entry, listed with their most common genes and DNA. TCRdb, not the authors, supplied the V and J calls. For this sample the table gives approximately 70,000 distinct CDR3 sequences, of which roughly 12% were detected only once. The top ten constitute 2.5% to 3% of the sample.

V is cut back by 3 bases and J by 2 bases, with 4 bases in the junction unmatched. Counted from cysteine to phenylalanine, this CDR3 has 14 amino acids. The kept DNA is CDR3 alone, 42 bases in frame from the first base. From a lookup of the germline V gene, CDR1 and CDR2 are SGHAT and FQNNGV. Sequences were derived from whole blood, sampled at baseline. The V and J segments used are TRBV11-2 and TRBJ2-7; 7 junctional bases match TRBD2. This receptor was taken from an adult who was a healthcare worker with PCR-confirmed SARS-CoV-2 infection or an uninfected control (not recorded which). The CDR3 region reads CASSLGGKAYEQYF. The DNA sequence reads TGTGCCAGCAGCTTGGGGGGGAAGGCCTACGAGCAGTACTTC.